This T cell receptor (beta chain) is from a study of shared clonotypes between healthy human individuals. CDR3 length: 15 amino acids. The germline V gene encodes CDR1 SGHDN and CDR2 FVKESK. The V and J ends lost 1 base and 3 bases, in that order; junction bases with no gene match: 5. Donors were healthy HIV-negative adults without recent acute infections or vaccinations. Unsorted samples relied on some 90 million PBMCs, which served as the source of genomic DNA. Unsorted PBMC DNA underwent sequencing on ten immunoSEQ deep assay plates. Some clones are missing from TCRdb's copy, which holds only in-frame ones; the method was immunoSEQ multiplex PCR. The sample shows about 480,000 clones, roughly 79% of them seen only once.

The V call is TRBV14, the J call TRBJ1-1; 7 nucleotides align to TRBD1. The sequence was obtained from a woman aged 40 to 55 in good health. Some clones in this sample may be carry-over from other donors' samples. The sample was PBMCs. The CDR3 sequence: CASSQASTGYTEAFF. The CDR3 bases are TGTGCCAGCAGCCAAGCCTCGACAGGGTACACTGAAGCTTTCTTT.